This passage covers 18 T cell receptor beta chains from one sample sequenced in a study of CD8 T cells in Susac syndrome. The RNA input was roughly 0.45 to 1 ug, and it was reverse transcribed with random hexamers. Each CDR3 protein is one row after TCRdb ran MiXCR on the immunoSEQ multiplex PCR reads. The sample holds around 200,000 distinct CDR3 sequences, 90% to 96% seen once. Sequencing used CD4+ T cells from PBMCs. The receptors originated from a human donor with Susac syndrome.

The CDR3 bases are TGCAGCGTTGAAGATCGTAATTGGGTGGCCGAAGCTTTCTTT. Its translation is CSVEDRNWVAEAFF. The chain carries TRBV29-1 and TRBJ1-1; no clear D. Trimming took off 0 bases at V and 8 bases at J, with 16 bases between the two ends. CDR3 size: 14 residues. From germline, CDR1 is SQVTM and CDR2 ANQGSEA.

The rearrangement uses TRBV24-1 and TRBJ2-3, with 14 bases aligning to TRBD2. This CDR3 comprises 18 residues. CDR1 and CDR2 from the germline V gene are KGHDR and SFDVKD. V shed 3 bases and J 0 bases; nucleotides not matched to a gene: 4. CDR3 region: CATSDPTSGGGSTDTQYF. The CDR3 DNA follows: TGTGCCACCAGTGATCCGACTAGCGGGGGGGGTAGCACAGATACGCAGTATTTT.

CDR3 sequence: CSVGTNTGELFF. The CDR3 region has the DNA TGCAGCGTTGGCACTAACACCGGGGAGCTGTTTTTT. J is TRBJ2-2 and V is TRBV29-1, with D uncertain. CDR1 is SQVTM and CDR2 is ANQGSEA in the germline V gene. The CDR3 has 12 amino acids. V was pared by 4 bases and J by 2 bases, with 5 bases between.

The V and J genes are TRBV29-1 and TRBJ2-5; no firm D call. V shed 6 bases and J shed 5 bases, with 10 bases lying between them. There are 11 residues in the CDR3. The germline CDR1 and CDR2 sequences are SQVTM and ANQGSEA. CDR3 protein: CSVLPLETQYF. CDR3 DNA sequence: TGCAGCGTCCTTCCTTTGGAGACCCAGTACTTC.

The V gene is TRBV2, the J gene TRBJ2-7, with TRBD2 matching over 7 bases. Germline CDR1 is SNHLY and CDR2 is FYNNEI. This CDR3 has 13 amino acids. With V trimmed by 3 bases and J by 5 bases, 4 bases remained unmatched. This CDR3 reads CASSELRGNEQYF. In DNA form, the CDR3 reads TGTGCCAGCAGTGAGTTGCGGGGGAACGAGCAGTACTTC.

The CDR3 DNA reads as TGCAGTGCCGAGAAGGGCGGGGACAATGAGCAGTTCTTC. Its translation: CSAEKGGDNEQFF. The genes are TRBV20-1 and TRBJ2-1; D is perhaps TRBD2 (6 bases). The V end was cut by 6 bases, the J end by 5 bases, with 14 bases between. The CDR3 has 13 amino acids. Germline loops: CDR1 DFQATT, CDR2 SNEGSKA (reference sequence).

The chain recombines TRBV30 with TRBJ2-5, with 8 bases identical to TRBD2. The CDR3 is 15 residues long. The junction had 10 bases not matched to a gene; V was cut back by 3 bases and J by 4 bases. Germline lookup yields CDR1 GTSNPN and CDR2 SVGIG (reference sequence). The CDR3 is CAWSPLAVGAETQYF. The CDR3 coding sequence is TGTGCCTGGAGCCCACTAGCGGTGGGAGCAGAGACCCAGTACTTC.

The chain joins TRBV11-2 to TRBJ1-6; D gene uncertain. The germline V gene has CDR1 SGHAT and CDR2 FQNNGV. V shed 1 base and J shed 0 bases, with 7 bases lying between them. This CDR3 comprises 16 residues. For the CDR3, the DNA is TGTGCCAGCAGCTTAGGTATCGGCTCCTATAATTCACCCCTCCACTTT. Amino acids: CASSLGIGSYNSPLHF.

The sample holds one count of this clonotype. The V call is TRBV11-1, the J call TRBJ1-6; D uncertain. Trimming removed 5 bases from V and 0 bases from J, with 14 bases in between. Germline V gives CDR1 SGHAT, CDR2 FQDESV (reference sequence). This CDR3 spans 17 amino acids. For the CDR3, the DNA is TGTGCCAGCAGCCACATTCCGAGGAGCTCCTATAATTCACCCCTCCACTTT. Protein sequence: CASSHIPRSSYNSPLHF. The full variable domain, completed using reference TRBV11-1 and TRBJ1-6, is EAEVAQSPRYKITEKSQAVAFWCDPISGHATLYWYRQILGQGPELLVQFQDESVVDDSQLPKDRFSAERLKGVDSTLKIQPAELGDSAMYLCASSHIPRSSYNSPLHFGNGTRLTVT.

This chain connects TRBV7-6 to TRBJ2-5; 7 bases map to TRBD2. Germline V CDR1 and CDR2: SGHVS, FNYEAQ. The CDR3 is made up of 16 amino acids. V trimming: 5 bases; J trimming: 7 bases; junction bases outside the gene matches: 16. CDR3 nucleotide sequence: TGTGCCAGCAGCCCTAGTCTAGCTAGCGGCCCCAGGACCCAGTACTTC. Translating gives CASSPSLASGPRTQYF.

This chain links TRBV12-3 or TRBV12-4 with TRBJ2-1; 11 bases map to TRBD1. This CDR3 spans 15 amino acids. The ends lost 7 bases at V and 4 bases at J; junction bases unmatched: 6. CDR3 sequence: CASTRGTGGYNEQFF. The CDR3 DNA reads as TGTGCCAGCACCCGAGGGACAGGGGGATACAATGAGCAGTTCTTC.

This clonotype was seen just once. The chain couples TRBV29-1 to TRBJ2-2; perhaps TRBD1 as D (6 bases). Per the germline V gene, CDR1 is SQVTM and CDR2 is ANQGSEA. The CDR3 has 14 residues. V dropped 5 bases and J dropped 0 bases, with 10 bases sitting between them. CDR3 bases: TGCAGCGTTCCAGGGGTCTCGAACACCGGGGAGCTGTTTTTT. Encoded protein: CSVPGVSNTGELFF.

This clonotype occurred a few times. The CDR3 here is CAWSVTEVGGYTF. CDR3 coding DNA: TGTGCCTGGAGTGTAACCGAGGTTGGGGGCTACACCTTC. The chain recombines TRBV30 with TRBJ1-2; D is unresolved. The germline V gene encodes CDR1 GTSNPN and CDR2 SVGIG (reference sequence). CDR3 size: 13 residues. With 0 bases removed from V and 8 bases from J, the gap between germline ends came to 13 bases.

The chain uses TRBV9 and TRBJ2-1; D call uncertain. This CDR3 is 16 amino acids long. CDR1 SGDLS and CDR2 YYNGEE come from the germline V gene. V dropped 0 bases and J dropped 3 bases, with 13 bases sitting between them. CDR3 DNA sequence: TGTGCCAGCAGCGTAGATTGGGGTCGTAACTACAATGAGCAGTTCTTC. Translation: CASSVDWGRNYNEQFF.

The V and J genes are TRBV7-9 and TRBJ2-1, with TRBD1 matching over 8 bases. Trimming cost V 1 base and J 5 bases; bases outside gene matches: 7. In germline, CDR1 is SEHNR, CDR2 FQNEAQ (reference sequence). The CDR3 is made up of 16 amino acids. CDR3 sequence reads: CASSLVWTGTNNEQFF. DNA of the CDR3: TGTGCCAGCAGCTTAGTGTGGACAGGGACGAACAATGAGCAGTTCTTC. Using reference TRBV7-9 and TRBJ2-1 for the parts outside the CDR3, the full variable domain is DTGVSQNPRHKITKRGQNVTFRCDPISEHNRLYWYRQTLGQGPEFLTYFQNEAQLEKSRLLSDRFSAERPKGSFSTLEIQRTEQGDSAMYLCASSLVWTGTNNEQFFGPGTRLTVL.

This clonotype was counted a single time. The chain is built from TRBV4-2 and TRBJ2-7, with D perhaps matching TRBD2 (5 bases). The V gene lost 5 bases and the J gene lost 5 bases, with 19 bases spanning the gap. This CDR3 comprises 15 residues. The germline gives CDR1 LGHNA, CDR2 YNFKEQ. The CDR3 here is CASSTRRTGNHEQYF. The CDR3 nucleotides read TGTGCCAGCAGCACGCGACGGACCGGGAACCACGAGCAGTACTTC.

The chain combines TRBV9 with TRBJ2-3; D might be TRBD1 (6 bases). Per the germline V gene, CDR1 is SGDLS and CDR2 is YYNGEE. The CDR3 consists of 15 residues. The V and J ends lost 4 bases and 0 bases respectively, with 12 bases between them. The CDR3 DNA sequence: TGTGCCAGCAGCCCCTTGGGGGCTAGCACAGATACGCAGTATTTT. Its translation is CASSPLGASTDTQYF.

The chain employs TRBV6-6 and TRBJ1-5, with D uncertain. The germline V and J ends were trimmed by 7 bases and 3 bases, with 7 bases remaining between them. Germline V CDR1 and CDR2: MNHNY, SVGAGI (reference sequence). The CDR3 contains 12 residues. CDR3 in DNA: TGTGCCAGCAAGGGAGTCAATCAGCCCCAGCATTTT. This gives the protein CASKGVNQPQHF.